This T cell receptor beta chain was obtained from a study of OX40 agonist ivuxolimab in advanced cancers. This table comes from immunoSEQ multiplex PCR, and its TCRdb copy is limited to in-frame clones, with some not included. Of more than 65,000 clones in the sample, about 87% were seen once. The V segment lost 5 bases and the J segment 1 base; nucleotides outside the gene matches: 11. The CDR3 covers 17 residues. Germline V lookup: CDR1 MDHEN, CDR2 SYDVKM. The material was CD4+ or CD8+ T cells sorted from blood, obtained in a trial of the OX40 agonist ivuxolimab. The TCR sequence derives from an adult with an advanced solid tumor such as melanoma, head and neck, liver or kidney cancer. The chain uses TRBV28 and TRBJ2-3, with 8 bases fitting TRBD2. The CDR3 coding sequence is TGTGCCAGCAGTCACCCAATAGCGGGACATGGCACAGATACGCAGTATTTT. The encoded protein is CASSHPIAGHGTDTQYF.